This T cell receptor (beta chain) was sequenced during a study of T cells in Graves' hyperthyroidism and ophthalmopathy. Study-level background: Peripheral blood was acquired at first diagnosis, ahead of any therapy whatsoever. Whole-study findings and limits: Model predictions of ophthalmopathy came a median around 7.1 months before onset. A model using 13 V-J features told ophthalmopathy apart from stable hyperthyroidism.

About 10 ml fresh peripheral blood yielded the PBMCs. This clonotype was counted a few times. Its antigen is unknown. TCR beta CDR3 sequences were amplified from RNA transcripts. Initially, a first-round RT-PCR of the TCR CDR3 employed the HTBI primer set. TCRdb independently ran MiXCR on the multiplex PCR reads; one entry per CDR3 protein. The profile shows almost 250,000 distinct CDR3 sequences, about 25% of them singletons. The CDR3 has 13 residues. Germline CDR1 and CDR2: DFQATT and SNEGSKA (reference sequence). V gave up 6 bases and J gave up 1 base; unmatched junction bases: 5. This sequence was found in a woman aged 40 to 50 with Graves' ophthalmopathy. Sequencing input: blood. The J gene is TRBJ1-1, the V gene TRBV20-1, with TRBD1 identical over 7 bases. As DNA, the CDR3 is TGCAGTGCCCCGGGACAGCAGAACACTGAAGCTTTCTTT. It yields the protein CSAPGQQNTEAFF.